Listed below are T cell receptor beta chains from one sample, sequenced in a study of blood T cell repertoires in COVID-19. Method: immunoSEQ multiplex PCR; TCRdb's copy keeps in-frame clones and lacks some. This table has some 190,000 clones, just under 85% appearing once. Sequencing used peripheral blood. The receptors here all came from a woman between 70 and 85 years old with active or convalescent COVID-19. Each CDR3 is given with its conserved first and last residue.

j_call,v_call,cdr3_length,cdr3_aa
TRBJ1-6,TRBV29-1,13,CSAALTGGSPLHF
TRBJ2-1,TRBV3-1/TRBV3-2,15,CASSVSGLSYNEQFF
TRBJ2-6,TRBV18,18,CASSPLGLGLAGANVLTF
TRBJ2-5,TRBV6-5,15,CASMGTSGRRETQYF
TRBJ2-1,TRBV28,15,CASRSQGSIYNEQFF
TRBJ2-1,TRBV7-3,15,CASSLMAGEWNEQFF
TRBJ2-4,TRBV5-4,11,CATWSKNIQYF
TRBJ1-3,TRBV2,12,CASSASGNTIYF
TRBJ2-5,TRBV6-6,15,CASTPLAESGETQYF
TRBJ1-6,TRBV28,15,CASSSPTGGSSPLHF
TRBJ2-2,TRBV7-8,15,CASSEVLGSTGELFF
TRBJ1-6,TRBV6-5,12,CASREGASPLHF
TRBJ1-6,TRBV7-2,15,CASSLAWGGGGPLHF
TRBJ1-5,TRBV30,17,CAWSPKGRGRSNQPQHF
TRBJ2-7,TRBV28,13,CASSSEAQREQYF
TRBJ2-1,TRBV11-2,15,CASKGGLAGLTEQFF
TRBJ1-1,TRBV29-1,14,CSVEDQGWNTEAFF
TRBJ2-2,TRBV7-8,14,CASSLISGTGELFF
TRBJ1-2,TRBV19,14,CASSIGRGDYGYTF
TRBJ2-1,TRBV7-4,17,CASPAGCGRPSYNEQFF
TRBJ2-7,TRBV6-1,16,CASSDGWTSRHYEQYF
TRBJ2-2,TRBV7-2,18,CASLPPGLAGGGTGELFF
TRBJ2-1,TRBV4-1,14,CASTRDSLSNEQFF
TRBJ2-7,TRBV28,14,CTSSLEGVPYEQYF
TRBJ2-4,TRBV2,16,CASSAQGGLAKNIQYF
TRBJ1-2,TRBV9,11,CASSVMFGYTF
TRBJ2-1,TRBV2,15,CASRTGTGQSNEQFF
TRBJ2-1,TRBV11-2,15,CASSSLGGRNNEQFF
TRBJ2-2,TRBV18,16,CASSLYGHTNTGELFF
TRBJ1-2,TRBV6-5,12,CASTTDNYGYTF
TRBJ2-1,TRBV5-1,14,CASSSLAGGGEQFF
TRBJ2-1,TRBV7-6,18,CASSVLAGGPGVYNEQFF
TRBJ2-1,TRBV6-5,15,CASRLAGGPGTEQFF
TRBJ1-6,TRBV28,15,CASSFGGQGGSPLHF
TRBJ2-7,TRBV5-6,12,CASSFSRYEQYF